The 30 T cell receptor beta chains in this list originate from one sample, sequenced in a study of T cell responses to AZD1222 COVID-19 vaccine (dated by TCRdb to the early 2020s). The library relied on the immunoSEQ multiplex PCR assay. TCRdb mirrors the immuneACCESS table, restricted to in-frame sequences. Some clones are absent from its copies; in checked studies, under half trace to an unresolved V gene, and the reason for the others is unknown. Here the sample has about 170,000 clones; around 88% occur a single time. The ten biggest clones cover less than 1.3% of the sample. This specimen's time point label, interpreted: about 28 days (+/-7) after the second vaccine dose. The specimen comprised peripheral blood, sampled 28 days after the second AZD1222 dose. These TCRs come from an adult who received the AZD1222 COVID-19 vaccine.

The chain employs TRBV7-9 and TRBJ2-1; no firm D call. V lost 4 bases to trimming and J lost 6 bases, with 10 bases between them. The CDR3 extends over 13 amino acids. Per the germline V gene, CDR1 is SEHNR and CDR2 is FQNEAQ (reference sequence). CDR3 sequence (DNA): TGTGCCAGCAGCTCCGAGTGGGGCAATGAGCAGTTCTTC. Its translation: CASSSEWGNEQFF.

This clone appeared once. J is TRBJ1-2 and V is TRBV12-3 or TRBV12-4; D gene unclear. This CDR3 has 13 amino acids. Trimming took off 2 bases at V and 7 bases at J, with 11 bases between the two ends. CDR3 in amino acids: CASSLSTSPGYTF. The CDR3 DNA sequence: TGTGCCAGCAGTTTATCTACCAGTCCTGGCTACACCTTC.

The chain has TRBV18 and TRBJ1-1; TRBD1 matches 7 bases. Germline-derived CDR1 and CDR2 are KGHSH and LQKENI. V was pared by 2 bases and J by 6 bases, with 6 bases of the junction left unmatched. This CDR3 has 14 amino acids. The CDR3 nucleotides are TGTGCCAGCTCACCAAGGACAGGTGGATCTGAAGCTTTCTTT. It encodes CASSPRTGGSEAFF. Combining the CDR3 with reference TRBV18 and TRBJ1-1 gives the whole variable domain NAGVMQNPRHLVRRRGQEARLRCSPMKGHSHVYWYRQLPEEGLKFMVYLQKENIIDESGMPKERFSAEFPKEGPSILRIQQVVRGDSAAYFCASSPRTGGSEAFFGQGTRLTVV.

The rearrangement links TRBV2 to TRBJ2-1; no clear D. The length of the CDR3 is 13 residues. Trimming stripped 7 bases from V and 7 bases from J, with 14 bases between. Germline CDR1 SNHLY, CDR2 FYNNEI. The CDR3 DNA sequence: TGTGCCAGCACCCTGTCCCGAAGAAATGAGCAGTTCTTC. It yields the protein CASTLSRRNEQFF. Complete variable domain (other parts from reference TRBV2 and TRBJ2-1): EPEVTQTPSHQVTQMGQEVILRCVPISNHLYFYWYRQILGQKVEFLVSFYNNEISEKSEIFDDQFSVERPDGSNFTLKIRSTKLEDSAMYFCASTLSRRNEQFFGPGTRLTVL.

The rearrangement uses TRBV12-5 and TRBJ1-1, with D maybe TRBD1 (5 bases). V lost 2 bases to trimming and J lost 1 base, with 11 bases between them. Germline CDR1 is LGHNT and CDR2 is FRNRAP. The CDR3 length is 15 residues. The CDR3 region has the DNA TGTGCTAGTGGTTTGCCCCAGGGACCGAACACTGAAGCTTTCTTT. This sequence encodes CASGLPQGPNTEAFF.

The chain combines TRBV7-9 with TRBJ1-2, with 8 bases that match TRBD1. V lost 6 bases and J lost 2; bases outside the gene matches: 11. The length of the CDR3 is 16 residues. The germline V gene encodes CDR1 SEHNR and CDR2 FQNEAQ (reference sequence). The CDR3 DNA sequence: TGTGCCAGCAGACCTCAGGGGGCTCGGGGCAACTATGGCTACACCTTC. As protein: CASRPQGARGNYGYTF.

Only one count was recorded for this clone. The DNA of the CDR3 is TGCGCCAGCAGCCAACCCCCAGACAGGGATCCCTACGAGCAGTACTTC. Its translation: CASSQPPDRDPYEQYF. The chain has TRBV4-1 and TRBJ2-7, with 7 bases fitting TRBD1. Germline CDR1 and CDR2: MGHRA and YSYEKL. The CDR3 length is 16 residues. Trimming removed 2 bases from V and 2 bases from J; junction bases left unmatched: 9.

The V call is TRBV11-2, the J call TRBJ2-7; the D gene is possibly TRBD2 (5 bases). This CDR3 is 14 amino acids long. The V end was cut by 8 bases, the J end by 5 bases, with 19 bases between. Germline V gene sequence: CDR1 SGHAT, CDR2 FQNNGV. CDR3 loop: CASSTGMVLDEQYF. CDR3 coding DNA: TGTGCCAGCTCCACGGGGATGGTCCTAGACGAGCAGTACTTC.

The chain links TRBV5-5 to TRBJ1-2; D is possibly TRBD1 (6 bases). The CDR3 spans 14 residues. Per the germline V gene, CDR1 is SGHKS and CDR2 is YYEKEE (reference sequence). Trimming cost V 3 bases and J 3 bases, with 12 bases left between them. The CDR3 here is CASSSDQGYYGYTF. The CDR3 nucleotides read TGTGCCAGCAGCTCAGACCAGGGGTACTATGGCTACACCTTC.

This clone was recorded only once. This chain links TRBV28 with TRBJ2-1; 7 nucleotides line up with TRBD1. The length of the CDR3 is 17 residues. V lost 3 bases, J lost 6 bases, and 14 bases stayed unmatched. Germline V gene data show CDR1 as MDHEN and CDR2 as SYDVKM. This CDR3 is CASSFDRVGHPFNEQFF. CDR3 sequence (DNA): TGTGCCAGCAGTTTCGACAGGGTGGGGCACCCTTTCAATGAGCAGTTCTTC.

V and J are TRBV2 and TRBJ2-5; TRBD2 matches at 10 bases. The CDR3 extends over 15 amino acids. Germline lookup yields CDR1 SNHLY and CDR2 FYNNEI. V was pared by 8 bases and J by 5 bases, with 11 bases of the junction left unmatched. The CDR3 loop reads CASSLAGVREETQYF. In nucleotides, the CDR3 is TGTGCCAGCTCCCTAGCGGGGGTGCGGGAGGAGACCCAGTACTTC.

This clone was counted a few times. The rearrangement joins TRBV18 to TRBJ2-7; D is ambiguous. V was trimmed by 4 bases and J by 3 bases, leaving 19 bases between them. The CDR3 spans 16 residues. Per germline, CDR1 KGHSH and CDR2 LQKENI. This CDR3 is CASSRTDAGLSYEQYF. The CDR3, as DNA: TGTGCCAGCTCACGAACGGACGCCGGTTTGAGCTACGAGCAGTACTTC. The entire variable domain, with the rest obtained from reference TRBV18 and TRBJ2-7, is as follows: NAGVMQNPRHLVRRRGQEARLRCSPMKGHSHVYWYRQLPEEGLKFMVYLQKENIIDESGMPKERFSAEFPKEGPSILRIQQVVRGDSAAYFCASSRTDAGLSYEQYFGPGTRLTVT.

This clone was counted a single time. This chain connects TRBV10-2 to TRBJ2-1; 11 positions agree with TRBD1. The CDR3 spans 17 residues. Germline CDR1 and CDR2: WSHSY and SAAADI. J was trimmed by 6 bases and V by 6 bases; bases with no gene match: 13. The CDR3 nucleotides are TGCGCCAGCAGCCCACGGTCCGGGACAGGGGGAGGCAATGAGCAGTTCTTC. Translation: CASSPRSGTGGGNEQFF.

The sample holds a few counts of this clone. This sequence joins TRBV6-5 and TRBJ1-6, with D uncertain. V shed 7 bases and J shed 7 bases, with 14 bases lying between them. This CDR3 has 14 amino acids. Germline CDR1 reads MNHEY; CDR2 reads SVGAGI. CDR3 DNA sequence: TGTGCCAGCATCCTGGGCGATGCGAATTCACCCCTCCACTTT. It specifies CASILGDANSPLHF.

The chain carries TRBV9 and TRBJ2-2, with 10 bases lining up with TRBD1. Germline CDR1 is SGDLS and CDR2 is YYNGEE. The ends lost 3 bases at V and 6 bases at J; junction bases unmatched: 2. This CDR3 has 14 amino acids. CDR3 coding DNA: TGTGCCAGCAGCGGGACAGGGGGGCCCGGGGAGCTGTTTTTT. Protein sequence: CASSGTGGPGELFF.

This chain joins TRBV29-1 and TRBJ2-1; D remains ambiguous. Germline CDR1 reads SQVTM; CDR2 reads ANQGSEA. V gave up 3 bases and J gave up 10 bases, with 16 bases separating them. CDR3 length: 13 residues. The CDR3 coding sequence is TGCAGCGTTGAGGGCTTAATGGTGGAAGAGCAGTTCTTC. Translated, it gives CSVEGLMVEEQFF.

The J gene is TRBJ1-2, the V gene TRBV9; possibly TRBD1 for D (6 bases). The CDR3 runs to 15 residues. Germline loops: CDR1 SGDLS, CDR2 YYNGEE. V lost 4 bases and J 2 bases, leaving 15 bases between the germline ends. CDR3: CASSSPGTRNYGYTF. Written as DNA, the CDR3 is TGTGCCAGCAGCTCACCCGGGACAAGGAACTATGGCTACACCTTC.

CDR3 protein: CASSQATRDNSPLHF. The CDR3 DNA follows: TGCGCCAGCAGCCAAGCAACAAGGGATAATTCACCCCTCCACTTT. The chain couples TRBV4-1 to TRBJ1-6; no clear D. The CDR3 has 15 residues. V lost 1 base and J 5 bases, leaving 9 bases between the germline ends. Per germline, CDR1 MGHRA and CDR2 YSYEKL.

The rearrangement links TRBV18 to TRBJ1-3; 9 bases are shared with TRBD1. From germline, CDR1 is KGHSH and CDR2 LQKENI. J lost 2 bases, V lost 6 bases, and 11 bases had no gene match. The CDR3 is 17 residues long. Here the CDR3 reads CASSRELQGATGNTIYF. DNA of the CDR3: TGTGCCAGCTCGCGCGAATTACAGGGGGCGACTGGAAACACCATATATTTT.

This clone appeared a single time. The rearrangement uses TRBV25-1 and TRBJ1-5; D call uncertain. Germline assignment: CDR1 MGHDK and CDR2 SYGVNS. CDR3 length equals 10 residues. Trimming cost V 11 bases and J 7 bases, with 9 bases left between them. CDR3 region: CAGRRQPQHF. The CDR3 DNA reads TGTGCCGGGAGGCGGCAGCCCCAGCATTTT.

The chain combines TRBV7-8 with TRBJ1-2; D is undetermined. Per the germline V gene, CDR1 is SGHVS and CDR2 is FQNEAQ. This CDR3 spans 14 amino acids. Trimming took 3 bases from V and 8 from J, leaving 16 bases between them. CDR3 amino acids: CASSLGARRVGYTF. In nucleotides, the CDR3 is TGTGCCAGCAGCTTGGGAGCCCGGCGGGTCGGCTACACCTTC.

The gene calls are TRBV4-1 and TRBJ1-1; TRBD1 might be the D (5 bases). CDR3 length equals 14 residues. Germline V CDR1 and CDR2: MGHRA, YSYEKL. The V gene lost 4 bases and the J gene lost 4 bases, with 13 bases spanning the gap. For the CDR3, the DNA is TGCGCCAGCAGCCGAATGCAGGGAGTCACTGAAGCTTTCTTT. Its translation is CASSRMQGVTEAFF.

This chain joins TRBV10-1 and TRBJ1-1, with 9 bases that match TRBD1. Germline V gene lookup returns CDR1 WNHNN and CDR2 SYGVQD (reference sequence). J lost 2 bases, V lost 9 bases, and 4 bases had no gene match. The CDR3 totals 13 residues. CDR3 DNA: TGCGCCAGTACGGGACAGGGCAACACTGAAGCTTTCTTT. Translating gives CASTGQGNTEAFF.

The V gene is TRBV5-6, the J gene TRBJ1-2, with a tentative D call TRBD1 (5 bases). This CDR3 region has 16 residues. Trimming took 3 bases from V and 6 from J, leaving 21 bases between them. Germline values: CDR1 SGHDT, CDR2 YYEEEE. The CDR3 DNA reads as TGTGCCAGCAGCTCCTACGGCCAAACCCTGGGGGATGGCTACACCTTC. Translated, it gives CASSSYGQTLGDGYTF.

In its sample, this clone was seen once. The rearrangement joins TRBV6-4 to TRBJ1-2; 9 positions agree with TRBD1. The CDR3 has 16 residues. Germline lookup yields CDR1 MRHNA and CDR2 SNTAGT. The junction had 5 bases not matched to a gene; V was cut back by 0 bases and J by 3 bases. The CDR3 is CASSDSWDREDYGYTF. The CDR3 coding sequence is TGTGCCAGCAGTGACTCATGGGACAGGGAAGACTATGGCTACACCTTC.

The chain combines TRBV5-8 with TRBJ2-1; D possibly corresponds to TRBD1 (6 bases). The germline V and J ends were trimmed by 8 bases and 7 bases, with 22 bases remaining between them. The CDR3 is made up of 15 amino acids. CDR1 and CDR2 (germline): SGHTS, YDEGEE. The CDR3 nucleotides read TGTGCCAGTACCCAAACAGGGTTTTGGCAGAATGAGCAGTTCTTC. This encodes CASTQTGFWQNEQFF.

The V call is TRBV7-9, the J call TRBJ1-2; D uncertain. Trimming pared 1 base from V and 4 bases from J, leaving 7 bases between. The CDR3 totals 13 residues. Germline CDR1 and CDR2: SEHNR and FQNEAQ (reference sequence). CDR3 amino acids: CASSLGSFYGYTF. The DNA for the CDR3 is TGTGCCAGCAGCTTAGGGTCTTTCTATGGCTACACCTTC.

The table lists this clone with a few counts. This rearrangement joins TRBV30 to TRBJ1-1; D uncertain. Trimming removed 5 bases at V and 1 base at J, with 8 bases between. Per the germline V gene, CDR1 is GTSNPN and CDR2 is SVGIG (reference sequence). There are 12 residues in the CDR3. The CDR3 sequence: CAWDWENTEAFF. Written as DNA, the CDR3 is TGTGCCTGGGACTGGGAGAACACTGAAGCTTTCTTT.

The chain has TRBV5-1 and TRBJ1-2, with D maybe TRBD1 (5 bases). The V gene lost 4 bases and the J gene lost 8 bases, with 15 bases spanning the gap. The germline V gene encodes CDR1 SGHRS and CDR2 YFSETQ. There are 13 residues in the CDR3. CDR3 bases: TGCGCCAGCAGCCAAGACCCGACAGCCGGCTACACCTTC. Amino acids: CASSQDPTAGYTF.

The CDR3 spells CASGVGRGSETQYF. The DNA of the CDR3 is TGTGCCAGTGGAGTGGGCCGGGGTTCAGAGACCCAGTACTTC. This rearrangement joins TRBV19 to TRBJ2-5, with a possible D match to TRBD2 (5 bases). Trimming took 8 bases from V and 4 from J, leaving 17 bases between them. Germline CDR1 is LNHDA and CDR2 is SQIVND (reference sequence). The CDR3 consists of 14 residues.